This T cell receptor beta chain derives from a study of blood T cell repertoires in COVID-19. Germline CDR1 and CDR2: LGHNA and YNFKEQ. Trimming removed 2 bases from V and 0 bases from J, with 7 bases in between. CDR3 length equals 15 residues. Method: immunoSEQ multiplex PCR; TCRdb's copy keeps in-frame clones and lacks some. The sample contains about 270,000 clones, about 89% of which appear only once. This clone was seen more than once but under ten times. The TCR was taken from a woman aged 60-70 years who had recovered from COVID-19. The sequencing input was peripheral blood. The chain has TRBV4-2 and TRBJ2-2; D might be TRBD2 (5 bases). In nucleotides, the CDR3 is TGTGCCAGCAGCCAACTCGGGGCGAACACCGGGGAGCTGTTTTTT. Amino acid sequence: CASSQLGANTGELFF.